Below, 13 T cell receptor beta chains from the same sample are listed, as sequenced in a study of PD-1 blockade in classical Hodgkin lymphoma. Brentuximab vedotin exposure varied, and every patient relapsed after autologous stem cell transplantation. Generated by immunoSEQ multiplex PCR, the TCRdb table keeps only in-frame clones and is missing some. In the table there are some 15,000 clones, about four fifths of which are singletons. Sequenced material: peripheral blood mononuclear cells (PBMCs), taken at baseline. Receptors originate from a human donor with classical Hodgkin lymphoma.

This clone has only one observation. The rearrangement links TRBV4-2 to TRBJ2-7; D is possibly TRBD1 (6 bases). The length of the CDR3 is 16 residues. Trimming pared 4 bases from V and 3 bases from J, leaving 19 bases between. The germline CDR1 and CDR2 sequences are LGHNA and YNFKEQ. The CDR3 spells CASSRDDRPSRYEQYF. In DNA form, the CDR3 reads TGTGCCAGCAGCCGGGACGACAGGCCAAGTCGCTACGAGCAGTACTTC.

The chain employs TRBV2 and TRBJ1-4, with TRBD1 matching over 10 bases. CDR1 and CDR2 from the germline V gene are SNHLY and FYNNEI. Trimming cost V 6 bases and J 6 bases; bases outside gene matches: 4. The CDR3 contains 14 residues. The CDR3 loop reads CASSRDRGDEKLFF. CDR3 DNA: TGTGCCAGCAGCCGGGACAGGGGCGATGAAAAACTGTTTTTT.

Relative to its sample, this clone is medium-sized. CDR3 region: CASSLVGKTEAFF. The CDR3 DNA is TGTGCCAGCAGCTTGGTAGGGAAGACTGAAGCTTTCTTT. V is TRBV5-4 and J is TRBJ1-1, with D uncertain. V was trimmed by 0 bases and J by 5 bases, leaving 8 bases between them. The CDR3 contains 13 residues. Germline-derived CDR1 and CDR2 are SGHNT and YYREEE (reference sequence).

The sample holds one count of this clone. The rearrangement links TRBV6-6 to TRBJ2-3; TRBD2 matches 9 bases. CDR1 and CDR2 (germline): MNHNY, SVGAGI (reference sequence). The CDR3 spans 15 residues. V trimming: 2 bases; J trimming: 3 bases; junction bases outside the gene matches: 3. The chain's CDR3 is CASSYIAGVTDTQYF. CDR3 coding DNA: TGTGCCAGCAGTTACATAGCGGGGGTAACAGATACGCAGTATTTT.

The chain is built from TRBV19 and TRBJ2-1; D is unresolved. The CDR3 is 15 amino acids. Germline CDR1 LNHDA, CDR2 SQIVND (reference sequence). The V gene lost 7 bases and the J gene lost 2 bases, with 15 bases spanning the gap. CDR3 bases: TGTGCCAGTACCCCCCGACGGACCGCCTACAATGAGCAGTTCTTC. It specifies CASTPRRTAYNEQFF.

The chain combines TRBV28 with TRBJ2-5; D remains unclear. Trimming stripped 7 bases from V and 0 bases from J, with 6 bases between. Germline-derived CDR1 and CDR2 are MDHEN and SYDVKM. CDR3 size: 12 residues. CDR3 sequence (DNA): TGTGCCAGCACCGCGTACCAAGAGACCCAGTACTTC. Its translation is CASTAYQETQYF.

This clone has only one observation. This chain uses TRBV19 with TRBJ2-1; TRBD2 is a possible D gene (6 bases). CDR1 is LNHDA, CDR2 SQIVND, per germline (reference sequence). V lost 4 bases, J lost 7 bases, and 8 bases lay in between. The CDR3 consists of 12 residues. CDR3 protein: CASSSGVNEQFF. The CDR3 DNA follows: TGTGCCAGTAGTAGCGGGGTGAATGAGCAGTTCTTC.

The chain employs TRBV29-1 and TRBJ1-2; 10 bases are a match to TRBD1. Per the germline V gene, CDR1 is SQVTM and CDR2 is ANQGSEA. With V trimmed by 6 bases and J by 5 bases, 9 bases remained unmatched. The CDR3 has 14 amino acids. The CDR3 loop is CSVRKGQGTYGYTF. The DNA for the CDR3 is TGCAGCGTAAGAAAGGGACAGGGGACGTATGGCTACACCTTC.

The chain uses TRBV5-4 and TRBJ1-2; D is perhaps TRBD1 (6 bases). This CDR3 spans 14 amino acids. Germline CDR1 is SGHNT and CDR2 is YYREEE (reference sequence). V lost 3 bases to trimming and J lost 4 bases, with 13 bases between them. The CDR3 region is CASSSGTGSYGYTF. For the CDR3, the DNA is TGTGCCAGCAGCTCGGGAACAGGGAGCTATGGCTACACCTTC.

V usage is TRBV15 and J usage is TRBJ1-2; D call uncertain. The CDR3 consists of 15 residues. Germline CDR1 and CDR2: LNHNV and YYDKDF (reference sequence). With 1 base removed from V and 6 bases from J, the gap between germline ends came to 15 bases. The CDR3 sequence is CATSRGWAASDGYTF. DNA of the CDR3: TGTGCCACCAGCAGAGGGTGGGCAGCCAGTGATGGCTACACCTTC.

By sample share, this clone is medium-sized. The rearrangement links TRBV5-4 to TRBJ2-2; perhaps TRBD1 as D (7 bases). Germline V CDR1 and CDR2: SGHNT, YYREEE (reference sequence). The CDR3 consists of 14 residues. V shed 2 bases and J shed 7 bases, with 12 bases lying between them. CDR3 in DNA: TGTGCCAGCAGCTTACAGGGGAGGAACGGGGAGCTGTTTTTT. It specifies CASSLQGRNGELFF.

Judged by abundance, this clone is medium-sized. The chain recombines TRBV5-1 with TRBJ2-3; 8 nucleotides match TRBD1. The germline V gene encodes CDR1 SGHRS and CDR2 YFSETQ. The CDR3 has 14 amino acids. The V segment lost 2 bases and the J segment 4 bases; nucleotides outside the gene matches: 3. The CDR3 nucleotides read TGCGCCAGCAGCTTAGGACAGGGCGCAGATACGCAGTATTTT. Its protein product is CASSLGQGADTQYF.

In this sample, this clone turned up a few times. The chain couples TRBV6-1 to TRBJ1-6; D is unresolved. Germline CDR1 reads MNHNS; CDR2 reads SASEGT. CDR3 length: 15 residues. V was shortened by 3 bases and J by 7 bases, with 13 bases between the two germline ends. CDR3 region: CASSEFRITNSPLHF. The CDR3 DNA follows: TGTGCCAGCAGTGAGTTCCGTATTACCAATTCACCCCTCCACTTT.